These 23 T cell receptor beta chains were sequenced from one sample in a study of cytomegalovirus exposure and HLA in healthy donors (TCRdb year 2017). The receptor library was made with the immunoSEQ multiplex PCR assay. A mixture of 60 forward primers for TCR Vbeta segments and 13 reverse primers for TCR Jbeta segments was used in the multiplex PCR. In its TCRdb copy, this immuneACCESS table keeps in-frame sequences only and misses some clones. Where compared with another copy, unresolved V genes explain less than half of these, and the others have no known cause. The table for this sample lists some 150,000 clones; around 72% of them were counted only once. Roughly 4% of the sample goes to the ten largest clones. Material: PBMCs. These receptors were obtained from a man aged 45-60 years in good health and CMV-seropositive.

The genes are TRBV2 and TRBJ1-1; 8 nucleotides agree with TRBD1. Germline V CDR1 and CDR2: SNHLY, FYNNEI. This CDR3 comprises 16 residues. V lost 5 bases to trimming and J lost 4 bases; unmatched junction nucleotides: 12. The DNA for the CDR3 is TGTGCCAGCAGTTGGGACAGGATTAACTATGGCACTGAAGCTTTCTTT. Amino acids: CASSWDRINYGTEAFF.

The chain links TRBV4-1 to TRBJ1-6; D is perhaps TRBD1 (6 bases). Germline V gene sequence: CDR1 MGHRA, CDR2 YSYEKL. V shed 4 bases and J shed 0 bases, with 10 bases lying between them. This CDR3 region has 16 residues. CDR3 sequence reads: CASSPTGSSYNSPLHF. CDR3 DNA sequence: TGCGCCAGCAGCCCGACAGGTAGCTCCTATAATTCACCCCTCCACTTT.

In this sample, this clone turned up a few times. This rearrangement joins TRBV2 to TRBJ1-2; possible D gene TRBD1, 5 bases. The ends were cut back, 7 bases at V and 4 bases at J, with 16 bases in the middle. The germline V gene has CDR1 SNHLY and CDR2 FYNNEI. The CDR3 contains 14 residues. CDR3 sequence (DNA): TGTGCCAGCATTTGGGGCTCTGAAAGCTATGGCTACACCTTC. It yields the protein CASIWGSESYGYTF.

The chain uses TRBV19 and TRBJ2-2; TRBD2 aligns across 10 bases. Per the germline V gene, CDR1 is LNHDA and CDR2 is SQIVND (reference sequence). The CDR3 is 16 residues long. The V segment lost 6 bases and the J segment 3 bases; nucleotides outside the gene matches: 7. CDR3 amino acids: CASRWSGRADTGELFF. DNA for the CDR3: TGTGCCAGTAGGTGGAGCGGGAGGGCCGACACCGGGGAGCTGTTTTTT.

The rearrangement joins TRBV11-3 to TRBJ2-1; the D is unclear. The CDR3 runs 15 residues. Germline loops: CDR1 SGHNT, CDR2 YENEEA. Trimming took off 6 bases at V and 2 bases at J, with 14 bases between the two ends. CDR3 DNA: TGTGCCAGCAGGCTGGCGGCTGTCCCCTACAATGAGCAGTTCTTC. Translating it yields CASRLAAVPYNEQFF. The entire variable domain, with the rest obtained from reference TRBV11-3 and TRBJ2-1, is as follows: EAGVVQSPRYKIIEKKQPVAFWCNPISGHNTLYWYLQNLGQGPELLIRYENEEAVDDSQLPKDRFSAERLKGVDSTLKIQPAELGDSAVYLCASRLAAVPYNEQFFGPGTRLTVL.

The V call is TRBV7-9, the J call TRBJ2-3; D possibly corresponds to TRBD2 (6 bases). This CDR3 region has 14 residues. Trimming stripped 4 bases from V and 5 bases from J, with 13 bases between. CDR1 is SEHNR and CDR2 is FQNEAQ in the germline V gene (reference sequence). The DNA for the CDR3 is TGTGCCAGCAGCTCAATAGCCGGGGGAGATACGCAGTATTTT. It encodes CASSSIAGGDTQYF.

The chain carries TRBV5-1 and TRBJ2-7; TRBD2 aligns across 11 bases. V gave up 0 bases and J gave up 6 bases; unmatched junction bases: 8. Germline V lookup: CDR1 SGHRS, CDR2 YFSETQ. The CDR3 spans 16 residues. The CDR3, as DNA: TGCGCCAGCAGCTTGGGAGCGACTAGCGGGGCGGGCGAGCAGTACTTC. Translating gives CASSLGATSGAGEQYF.

The chain joins TRBV6-5 to TRBJ2-5; weak D call: TRBD1 (5 bases). This CDR3 has 11 amino acids. The germline V gene encodes CDR1 MNHEY and CDR2 SVGAGI. Between the trimmed V and J ends, which lost 7 bases and 4 bases, there was a span of 7 bases. The CDR3: CASKGLETQYF. The CDR3 DNA reads TGTGCCAGCAAGGGGTTAGAGACCCAGTACTTC.

The chain is built from TRBV29-1 and TRBJ1-3; D is ambiguous. Trimming cost V 4 bases and J 0 bases, with 7 bases left between them. In germline, CDR1 is SQVTM, CDR2 ANQGSEA. The CDR3 contains 13 residues. This chain's CDR3 is CSVASLSGNTIYF. The CDR3 bases are TGCAGCGTTGCGAGCCTCTCTGGAAACACCATATATTTT.

This sequence joins TRBV4-1 and TRBJ1-1; 11 bases align to TRBD1. Trimming cost V 5 bases and J 6 bases; bases outside gene matches: 5. CDR3 length: 14 amino acids. Germline V CDR1 and CDR2: MGHRA, YSYEKL. The CDR3 nucleotides read TGCGCCAGCAGCTTAGGGACAGGGGGTGCTGAAGCTTTCTTT. It is translated as CASSLGTGGAEAFF.

This chain connects TRBV5-1 to TRBJ1-1; possibly TRBD1 for D (5 bases). CDR3 size: 15 residues. Trimming stripped 0 bases from V and 4 bases from J, with 13 bases between. Germline assignment: CDR1 SGHRS and CDR2 YFSETQ. CDR3 region: CASSLGTQGGTEAFF. CDR3 sequence (DNA): TGCGCCAGCAGCTTGGGGACCCAGGGCGGCACTGAAGCTTTCTTT.

This chain joins TRBV7-9 and TRBJ2-5; D remains unclear. CDR1 SEHNR and CDR2 FQNEAQ come from the germline V gene (reference sequence). CDR3 length equals 12 residues. Trimming removed 3 bases at V and 2 bases at J, with 4 bases between. The CDR3 DNA sequence: TGTGCCAGCAGCTTTTCACAAGAGACCCAGTACTTC. Amino acid sequence: CASSFSQETQYF.

The chain couples TRBV6-4 to TRBJ2-1; TRBD2 might be the D (6 bases). V lost 3 bases, J lost 8 bases, and 17 bases lay in between. The length of the CDR3 is 15 residues. Germline CDR1 is MRHNA and CDR2 is SNTAGT. CDR3 nucleotides: TGTGCCAGCAGTGAAGGAGGGGCCGGAACCTATGAGCAGTTCTTC. Amino acids: CASSEGGAGTYEQFF.

This chain connects TRBV5-6 to TRBJ2-2; 12 positions agree with TRBD2. CDR1 and CDR2 (germline): SGHDT, YYEEEE. This CDR3 spans 18 amino acids. The V gene end was trimmed by 5 bases and the J gene end by 0 bases; junction bases not matched to a gene: 8. CDR3 amino acids: CASSYRTSGTSNTGELFF. CDR3 nucleotide sequence: TGTGCCAGCAGTTATCGGACTAGCGGGACCTCGAACACCGGGGAGCTGTTTTTT. Full variable domain (remainder filled in from reference TRBV5-6 and TRBJ2-2): DAGVTQSPTHLIKTRGQQVTLRCSPKSGHDTVSWYQQALGQGPQFIFQYYEEEERQRGNFPDRFSGHQFPNYSSELNVNALLLGDSALYLCASSYRTSGTSNTGELFFGEGSRLTVL.

This clone was counted a few times. DNA of the CDR3: TGCGCCAGCAGCTTGGTGTCGGGCTCCTACAATGAGCAGTTCTTC. This gives the protein CASSLVSGSYNEQFF. The genes are TRBV5-1 and TRBJ2-1; D gene unclear. Germline V CDR1 and CDR2: SGHRS, YFSETQ. The ends were cut back, 0 bases at V and 0 bases at J, with 7 bases in the middle. The CDR3 is 15 residues long.

The chain has TRBV5-4 and TRBJ2-7, with 7 nucleotides matching TRBD1. The J segment lost 1 base and the V segment lost 4 bases, leaving 8 bases of the junction unmatched. CDR3 length: 15 residues. Germline CDR1 is SGHNT and CDR2 is YYREEE (reference sequence). CDR3 residues: CASSKQGNLSYEQYF. Written as DNA, the CDR3 is TGTGCCAGCAGCAAACAGGGGAACCTATCCTACGAGCAGTACTTC.

CDR3 sequence reads: CASSAEASGTYNEQFF. CDR3 DNA sequence: TGTGCCAGCAGTGCGGAGGCTAGCGGGACTTACAATGAGCAGTTCTTC. The chain joins TRBV2 to TRBJ2-1, with 9 bases that match TRBD2. The CDR3 runs 16 residues. The germline CDR1 and CDR2 sequences are SNHLY and FYNNEI. J gave up 4 bases and V 4 bases, and 8 bases lay outside the gene matches.

The chain employs TRBV15 and TRBJ1-2; D may be TRBD1 (5 bases). The CDR3 loop spans 16 amino acids. Germline lookup yields CDR1 LNHNV and CDR2 YYDKDF (reference sequence). The V end lost 5 bases, the J end lost 0 bases, and 16 bases lay between the germline ends. This chain's CDR3 is CATSGDDRAPNYGYTF. CDR3 sequence (DNA): TGTGCCACCAGCGGGGATGACAGAGCACCTAACTATGGCTACACCTTC.

The chain uses TRBV19 and TRBJ2-2; weak D call: TRBD2 (6 bases). Germline lookup yields CDR1 LNHDA and CDR2 SQIVND (reference sequence). V was shortened by 5 bases and J by 4 bases, with 17 bases between the two germline ends. The CDR3 has 16 residues. CDR3 sequence (DNA): TGTGCCAGTAGTGCCTCCGTGGGACTTCCCACCGGGGAGCTGTTTTTT. Translating it yields CASSASVGLPTGELFF.

The chain uses TRBV9 and TRBJ2-7, with 9 bases identical to TRBD1. The trim removed 0 bases at V and 4 bases at J, leaving 5 bases unmatched. Per the germline V gene, CDR1 is SGDLS and CDR2 is YYNGEE. The CDR3 covers 15 residues. DNA for the CDR3: TGTGCCAGCAGCGTAGAACAGGGGGCAGTGTACGAGCAGTACTTC. Its protein product is CASSVEQGAVYEQYF.

The chain recombines TRBV4-1 with TRBJ1-2; 7 nucleotides line up with TRBD1. CDR3 length: 16 amino acids. CDR1 is MGHRA and CDR2 is YSYEKL in the germline V gene. Losses at the gene ends were 3 bases for V and 0 bases for J; bases not matched to a gene: 7. CDR3 loop: CASSQVGDSANYGYTF. In DNA, the CDR3 is TGCGCCAGCAGCCAGGTTGGGGACAGCGCTAACTATGGCTACACCTTC.

Comments on this clone: A much larger clonotype is one base distant, so this may be a read error. V gene TRBV11-2 combines with J gene TRBJ1-1; D is possibly TRBD1 (5 bases). Trimming cost V 4 bases and J 4 bases, with 10 bases left between them. The CDR3 covers 13 residues. Germline assignment: CDR1 SGHAT and CDR2 FQNNGV. CDR3 nucleotide sequence: TGTGCCAGCAGCTATGGGGGGGGCACTGAAGCTTTCTTT. It specifies CASSYGGGTEAFF.

The rearrangement uses TRBV7-8 and TRBJ1-2; D may be TRBD1 (5 bases). The CDR3 is made up of 14 amino acids. The V gene lost 3 bases and the J gene lost 5 bases, with 13 bases spanning the gap. Germline V CDR1 and CDR2: SGHVS, FQNEAQ. The CDR3 DNA follows: TGTGCCAGCAGCTTTCAAGACAGTCGGTATGGCTACACCTTC. Protein product: CASSFQDSRYGYTF.